This TCR beta chain was sequenced during a study of T cells in Graves' hyperthyroidism and ophthalmopathy. Findings and caveats of the study: From stable hyperthyroidism, ophthalmopathy was separated by a 13 V-J model.

Newly diagnosed patients aged 18 to 65 had hyperthyroidism of under 2 months' duration. Amplification of TCR beta CDR3 regions was performed using RNA transcripts as template. A first-round RT-PCR of the TCR CDR3 used the HTBI primer set. TCRdb reprocessed the multiplex PCR reads with MiXCR, giving one entry per CDR3 protein. The sample consists of 300,000 to 450,000 distinct CDR3 sequences, less than 20% of them appearing once. As for this clonotype: Its antigen is not identified.

CDR3 length equals 15 residues. Trimming cost V 6 bases and J 2 bases, with 13 bases left between them. The germline CDR1 and CDR2 sequences are MNHNS and SASEGT. Input material: blood. The chain couples TRBV6-1 to TRBJ2-2; D might be TRBD2 (5 bases). The sequence came from a woman aged 18-29 years with Graves' hyperthyroidism that later progressed to Graves' ophthalmopathy. The CDR3 loop is CASSPSFPNTGELFF. CDR3 DNA: TGTGCCAGCAGCCCTAGCTTCCCCAACACCGGGGAGCTGTTTTTT.